The T cell receptor beta chain under discussion was sequenced for a study of human T cells and chemical hapten exposure. Turning to the study itself: Skin of the upper inner arm, around 2 cm by around 2 cm, received 2% DPC for sensitization. Study findings and constraints: Given that the donors had alopecia, their immune response may differ from that seen in healthy people. Patch test score was positively correlated with the counts of PT1 expanded TCRs.

As to this clonotype: The antigen remains unidentified.

The time point is: pre-sensitization, week 0. Treatment of the sample: therapeutic diphenylcyclopropenone sensitization with weekly scalp DPC. TCRdb analysed the RACE reads with MiXCR anew, one entry per CDR3 protein. The table has 190,000 or so distinct CDR3 sequences, 25% to 30% seen once. CDR1 MDHEN and CDR2 SYDVKM come from the germline V gene. The CDR3 loop spans 12 amino acids. J was trimmed by 11 bases and V by 6 bases; bases with no gene match: 6. The sequences come from whole blood, collected in connection with sensitization to the hapten diphenylcyclopropenone (DPC). The J gene is TRBJ2-7, the V gene TRBV28; 11 nucleotides align to TRBD2. The sequence was collected from a woman aged 30 to 39 with alopecia areata. Some clones in this sample may be carry-over from other donors' samples. The CDR3 sequence: CASSSSGRLKYF. The DNA for the CDR3 is TGTGCCAGCAGCTCTAGCGGGAGGTTGAAGTACTTC.